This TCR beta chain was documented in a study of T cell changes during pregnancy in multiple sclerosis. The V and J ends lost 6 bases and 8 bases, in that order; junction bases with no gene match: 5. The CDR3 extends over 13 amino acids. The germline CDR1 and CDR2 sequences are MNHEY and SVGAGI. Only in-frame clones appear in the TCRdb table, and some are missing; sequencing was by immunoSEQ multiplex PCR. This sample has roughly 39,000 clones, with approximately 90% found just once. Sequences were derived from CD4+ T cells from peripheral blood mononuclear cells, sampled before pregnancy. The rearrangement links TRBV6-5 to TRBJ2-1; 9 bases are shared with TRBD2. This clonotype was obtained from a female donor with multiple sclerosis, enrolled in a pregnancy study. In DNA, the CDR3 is TGTGCCAGCAGGCCGACTAGCGGCTATGAGCAGTTCTTC. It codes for CASRPTSGYEQFF.